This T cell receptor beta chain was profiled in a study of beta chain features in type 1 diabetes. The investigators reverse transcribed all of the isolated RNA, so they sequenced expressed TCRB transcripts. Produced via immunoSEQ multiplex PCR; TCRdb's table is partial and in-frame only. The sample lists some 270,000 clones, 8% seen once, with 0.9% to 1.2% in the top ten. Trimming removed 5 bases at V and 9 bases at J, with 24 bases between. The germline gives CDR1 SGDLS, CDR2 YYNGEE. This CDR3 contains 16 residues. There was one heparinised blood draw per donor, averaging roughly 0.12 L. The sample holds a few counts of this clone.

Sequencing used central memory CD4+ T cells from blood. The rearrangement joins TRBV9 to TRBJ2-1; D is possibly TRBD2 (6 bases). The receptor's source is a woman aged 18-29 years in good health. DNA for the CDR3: TGTGCCAGCAGTTCCCGCGGGGCAGGGACGATGGGTGAGCAGTTCTTC. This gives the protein CASSSRGAGTMGEQFF.